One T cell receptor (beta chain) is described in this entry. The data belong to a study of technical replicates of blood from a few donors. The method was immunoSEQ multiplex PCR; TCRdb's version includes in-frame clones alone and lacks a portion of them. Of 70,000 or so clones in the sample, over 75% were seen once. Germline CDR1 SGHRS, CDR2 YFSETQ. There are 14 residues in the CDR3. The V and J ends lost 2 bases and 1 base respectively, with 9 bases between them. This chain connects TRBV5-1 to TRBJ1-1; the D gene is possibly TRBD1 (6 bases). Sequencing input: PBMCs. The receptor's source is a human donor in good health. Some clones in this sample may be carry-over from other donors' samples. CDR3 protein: CASSFRGRNTEAFF. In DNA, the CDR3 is TGCGCCAGCAGCTTCAGGGGCAGGAACACTGAAGCTTTCTTT.